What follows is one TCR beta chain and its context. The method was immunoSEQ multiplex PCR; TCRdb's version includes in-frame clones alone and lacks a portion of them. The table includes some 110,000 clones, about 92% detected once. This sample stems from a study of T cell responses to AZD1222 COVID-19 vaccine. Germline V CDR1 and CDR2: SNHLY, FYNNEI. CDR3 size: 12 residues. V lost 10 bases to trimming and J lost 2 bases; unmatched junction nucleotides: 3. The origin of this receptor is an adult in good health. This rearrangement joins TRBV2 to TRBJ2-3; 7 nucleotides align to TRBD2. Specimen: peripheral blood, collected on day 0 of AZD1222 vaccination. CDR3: CATTSDTDTQYF. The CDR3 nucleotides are TGTGCCACTACTAGCGACACAGATACGCAGTATTTT.